The 6 T cell receptor beta chains below all came from one sample that was sequenced in a study of monozygotic twins with inflammatory bowel disease. TCRdb reprocessed the 5' RACE reads, with one entry per CDR3 protein and no DNA. The table for this sample gives about 380,000 distinct CDR3 sequences. The sample consisted of blood. The receptors stem from a human donor with ulcerative colitis or Crohn's disease, or a healthy co-twin of an affected twin (not recorded which).

V and J are TRBV12-3 or TRBV12-4 and TRBJ1-5; no DNA is available, so the TRBD1 call from TCRdb remains unchecked. This CDR3 is built from 19 residues. The chain's CDR3 is CASSPRITWTSESNQPQHF.

This chain connects TRBV2 to TRBJ2-1; with no DNA, the TCRdb D assignment of TRBD1 cannot be verified. CDR1 is SNHLY and CDR2 is FYNNEI in the germline V gene. This CDR3 region has 13 residues. The CDR3 here is CASSVDRNNEQFF.

The chain couples TRBV6-5 to TRBJ2-4; TCRdb gives TRBD1 as the D gene, but with no DNA this cannot be confirmed. The CDR3 spans 13 residues. Germline V lookup: CDR1 MNHEY, CDR2 SVGAGI. CDR3: CASRIGQGNIQYF.

The chain has TRBV4-3 and TRBJ2-3; TCRdb proposes TRBD2, but this gene call is untestable without DNA. This CDR3 is 14 amino acids long. Germline V CDR1 and CDR2: LGHNA, YSLEER. CDR3 sequence reads: CASSQAAGLAAQYF.

The chain recombines TRBV4-3 with TRBJ2-5; the TCRdb call, TRBD1, lacks DNA for checking. This CDR3 has 15 residues. Germline V CDR1 and CDR2: LGHNA, YSLEER. The CDR3 sequence is CASSQGQGTGETQYF.

The chain joins TRBV7-2 to TRBJ2-1; the D call from TCRdb, TRBD2, cannot be confirmed without DNA. Germline CDR1 and CDR2: SGHTA and FQGNSA. This CDR3 has 15 amino acids. CDR3: CASSPGASGANEQFF.